This note documents a single TCR beta chain sequence. Antigen specificity is unknown. In the PCR, 60 Vbeta and 13 Jbeta primers were used. Some clones are missing from TCRdb's copy, which holds only in-frame ones; the method was immunoSEQ multiplex PCR. Of over 150,000 clones in the sample, 74% were seen once. The sample is drawn from a study of cytomegalovirus exposure and HLA in healthy donors. This CDR3 is built from 15 residues. From germline, CDR1 is SGHDT and CDR2 YYEEEE. V lost 0 bases and J lost 4; bases outside the gene matches: 7. Study-wide findings and caveats: Rarity marked most TCR sequences, yet some public TCRs occurred in many donors. Per published accounts, TCR beta sequences correctly predicted the HLA-A and HLA-B alleles of most subjects. Most TCR beta V segments were productive about 87% or about 30% of the time in an earlier analysis. TCR beta chain V- and J-gene trimming was linked, in a later analysis, to a missense variant in DCLRE1C.

The TCR originated in a man aged 30-40 years in good health and CMV-seronegative. The chain has TRBV5-6 and TRBJ2-7; 7 nucleotides agree with TRBD1. The source material was PBMCs. The CDR3 DNA is TGTGCCAGCAGCTTGGATGGACAGGCCGCGTACGAGCAGTACTTC. Its protein product is CASSLDGQAAYEQYF.